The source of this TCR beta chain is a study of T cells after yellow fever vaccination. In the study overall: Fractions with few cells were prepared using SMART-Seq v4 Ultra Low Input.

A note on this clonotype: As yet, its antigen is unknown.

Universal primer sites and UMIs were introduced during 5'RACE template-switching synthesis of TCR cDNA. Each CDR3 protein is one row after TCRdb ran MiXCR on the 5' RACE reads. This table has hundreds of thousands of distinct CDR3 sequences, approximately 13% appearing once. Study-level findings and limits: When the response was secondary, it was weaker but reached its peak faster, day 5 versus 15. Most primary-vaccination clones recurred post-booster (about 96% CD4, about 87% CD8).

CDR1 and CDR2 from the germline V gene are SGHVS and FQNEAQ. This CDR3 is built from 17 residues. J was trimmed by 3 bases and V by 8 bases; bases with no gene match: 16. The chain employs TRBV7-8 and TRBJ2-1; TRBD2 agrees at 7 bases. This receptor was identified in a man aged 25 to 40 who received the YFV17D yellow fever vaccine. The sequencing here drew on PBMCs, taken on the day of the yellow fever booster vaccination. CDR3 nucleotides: TGTGCCAGCCACCTTCGGTGGGGCGGGAGACGCTACAATGAGCAGTTCTTC. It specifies CASHLRWGGRRYNEQFF.